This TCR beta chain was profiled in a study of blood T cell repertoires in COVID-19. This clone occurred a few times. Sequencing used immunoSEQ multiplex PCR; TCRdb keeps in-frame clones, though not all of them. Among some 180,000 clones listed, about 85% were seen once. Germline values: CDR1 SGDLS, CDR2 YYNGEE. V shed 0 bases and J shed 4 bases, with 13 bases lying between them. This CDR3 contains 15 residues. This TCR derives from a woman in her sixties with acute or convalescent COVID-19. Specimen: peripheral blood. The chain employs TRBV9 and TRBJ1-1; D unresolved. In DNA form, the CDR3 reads TGTGCCAGCAGCGTAGGGTTAGGAGAGACCACTGAAGCTTTCTTT. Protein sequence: CASSVGLGETTEAFF.